Each of the 30 T cell receptor beta chains below was sequenced from the same sample in a study of human T cells and chemical hapten exposure. Time point given: patch test 3, about 24 weeks after DPC sensitization. Treatment in this sample: therapeutic diphenylcyclopropenone sensitization with weekly scalp DPC. TCRdb re-derived calls from the RACE reads in MiXCR, one entry per CDR3 protein. The sample records 150,000 to 200,000 distinct CDR3 sequences, approximately 30% being singletons. This specimen was whole blood, taken in connection with sensitization to the hapten diphenylcyclopropenone (DPC). The receptors stem from a woman younger than 35 with alopecia areata. Some clones in this sample may be carry-over from other donors' samples.

This clonotype was picked up a small number of times. This chain joins TRBV9 and TRBJ2-5; 13 bases align to TRBD2. Germline trimming cut 4 bases from V and 1 base from J; bases unmatched to any gene: 4. This CDR3 is built from 16 residues. The V gene's germline CDR1 is SGDLS and CDR2 YYNGEE. CDR3 sequence: CASSSGLAGPQETQYF. The DNA of the CDR3 is TGTGCCAGCAGCTCGGGACTAGCGGGACCCCAAGAGACCCAGTACTTC.

This clonotype was seen a few times. The chain recombines TRBV9 with TRBJ2-1; D is unclear. This CDR3 comprises 11 residues. Germline V gene lookup returns CDR1 SGDLS and CDR2 YYNGEE. The V end lost 3 bases, the J end lost 5 bases, and 3 bases lay between the germline ends. In DNA, the CDR3 is TGTGCCAGCAGCGCTAACAATGAGCAGTTCTTC. This codes for CASSANNEQFF.

This chain connects TRBV5-1 to TRBJ1-1; possibly TRBD1 for D (5 bases). Germline V gene lookup returns CDR1 SGHRS and CDR2 YFSETQ. The CDR3 length is 13 residues. V gave up 4 bases and J gave up 6 bases, with 13 bases separating them. CDR3 DNA: TGCGCCAGCAGCCTGGGCAGGGCTCCTGAAGCTTTCTTT. This gives the protein CASSLGRAPEAFF.

The chain has TRBV5-4 and TRBJ1-2, with D tentatively TRBD1 (6 bases). The V and J ends lost 1 base and 3 bases respectively, with 13 bases between them. CDR1 is SGHNT and CDR2 is YYREEE in the germline V gene (reference sequence). The CDR3 extends over 15 amino acids. CDR3 protein: CASSLSRRTDYGYTF. The CDR3 region has the DNA TGTGCCAGCAGCTTGAGTAGGCGGACAGACTATGGCTACACCTTC.

The rearrangement links TRBV15 to TRBJ2-7, with 10 bases matching TRBD1. Losses at the gene ends were 6 bases for V and 2 bases for J; bases not matched to a gene: 13. This CDR3 contains 17 residues. Germline V gene lookup returns CDR1 LNHNV and CDR2 YYDKDF (reference sequence). CDR3: CATRALGQGGSPYEQYF. CDR3 nucleotide sequence: TGTGCCACCAGGGCTCTAGGACAGGGGGGTTCTCCCTACGAGCAGTACTTC.

The gene calls are TRBV10-2 and TRBJ2-7, with D possibly matching TRBD2 (5 bases). In germline, CDR1 is WSHSY, CDR2 SAAADI. The CDR3 has 14 residues. V lost 1 base to trimming and J lost 3 bases, with 10 bases between them. CDR3 residues: CASSEWQRLYEQYF. CDR3 bases: TGCGCCAGCAGTGAGTGGCAGCGGCTCTACGAGCAGTACTTC.

Note on this clonotype: One junction end disagrees with the germline gene, perhaps due to a read error. This sequence joins TRBV20-1 and TRBJ2-4, with D possibly matching TRBD1 (6 bases). The length of the CDR3 is 15 residues. CDR1 and CDR2 from the germline V gene are DFQATT and SNEGSKA (reference sequence). The CDR3 sequence: CGARDGVGRGDIQYF. The CDR3 DNA reads as TGCGGTGCTAGAGATGGAGTCGGCAGGGGAGACATTCAGTACTTC.

This clonotype turned up a few times. The genes are TRBV4-3 and TRBJ1-4; D is unresolved. The CDR3 spans 14 residues. Per the germline V gene, CDR1 is LGHNA and CDR2 is YSLEER. The V and J ends lost 0 bases and 8 bases respectively, with 10 bases between them. Here the CDR3 reads CASSQDLSEEKLFF. DNA of the CDR3: TGCGCCAGCAGCCAAGATCTCTCTGAGGAAAAACTGTTTTTT.

V usage is TRBV4-1 and J usage is TRBJ1-1; D gene ambiguous. V lost 0 bases and J lost 1, with 6 bases in between. This CDR3 contains 14 residues. CDR1 MGHRA and CDR2 YSYEKL come from the germline V gene. CDR3 residues: CASSQDFTNTEAFF. In DNA form, the CDR3 reads TGCGCCAGCAGCCAAGACTTCACGAACACTGAAGCTTTCTTT.

This clonotype was picked up a small number of times. The rearrangement uses TRBV4-2 and TRBJ2-1, with 11 nucleotides matching TRBD2. CDR3 length equals 19 residues. Germline values: CDR1 LGHNA, CDR2 YNFKEQ. The J segment lost 8 bases and the V segment lost 1 base, leaving 16 bases of the junction unmatched. CDR3 residues: CASSQGEGLAGGDLDEQFF. CDR3 sequence (DNA): TGTGCCAGCAGCCAAGGGGAGGGCTTAGCGGGGGGGGATCTGGATGAGCAGTTCTTC.

The chain uses TRBV28 and TRBJ1-1, with a possible D match to TRBD1 (5 bases). The germline gives CDR1 MDHEN, CDR2 SYDVKM. There are 14 residues in the CDR3. Trimming removed 5 bases at V and 3 bases at J, with 13 bases between. Here the CDR3 reads CASSPGRLDTEAFF. CDR3 DNA: TGTGCCAGCAGTCCAGGGCGCCTTGACACTGAAGCTTTCTTT.

There are a few counts of this clonotype. The rearrangement joins TRBV5-8 to TRBJ2-2; 10 bases map to TRBD2. The CDR3 spans 16 residues. The V gene's germline CDR1 is SGHTS and CDR2 YDEGEE. Unmatched junction bases numbered 5, after V lost 2 bases and J lost 4 bases. CDR3 coding DNA: TGTGCCAGCAGCTTAGAGCGGGGGGGCCGCACCGGGGAGCTGTTTTTT. This encodes CASSLERGGRTGELFF.

The CDR3 bases are TGTGCCAGCAGTCATGGTTCGAACACTGAAGCTTTCTTT. Its translation is CASSHGSNTEAFF. The rearrangement links TRBV3-2 to TRBJ1-1. TRBV3-2 is classified as a pseudogene. CDR3 length equals 13 residues.

About this clonotype: Germline is not matched at one junction end, which may reflect a read error. V gene TRBV29-1 combines with J gene TRBJ2-2, with unresolved D. The CDR3 is made up of 13 amino acids. The germline V gene encodes CDR1 SQVTM and CDR2 ANQGSEA. CDR3 in DNA: TGCAACGTTGAAAGGCAGAACACCGGGGAGCTGTTTTTT. This gives the protein CNVERQNTGELFF.

This clonotype was recorded at least ten times. The genes are TRBV6-5 and TRBJ2-2; D may be TRBD2 (6 bases). Germline V gene sequence: CDR1 MNHEY, CDR2 SVGAGI. The CDR3 has 14 amino acids. V was pared by 7 bases and J by 4 bases, with 13 bases between. CDR3 coding DNA: TGTGCCAGCACACGACTAGTCGGCACCGGGGAGCTGTTTTTT. Translating gives CASTRLVGTGELFF.

This clonotype occurred a few times. The chain links TRBV6-2 or TRBV6-3 to TRBJ2-5; D gene ambiguous. CDR3 length: 15 amino acids. In germline, CDR1 is MNHEY, CDR2 SVGEGT. Trimming removed 2 bases at V and 1 base at J, with 11 bases between. CDR3 in DNA: TGTGCCAGCAGTTACGAGCTAGATCGCCAAGAGACCCAGTACTTC. Translation gives CASSYELDRQETQYF.

This clonotype was detected ten times or more. The J gene is TRBJ1-2, the V gene TRBV29-1; D possibly corresponds to TRBD1 (5 bases). The CDR3 has 12 amino acids. Trimming stripped 6 bases from V and 4 bases from J, with 12 bases between. The germline CDR1 and CDR2 sequences are SQVTM and ANQGSEA. This CDR3 is CSVGSGSYGYTF. In nucleotides, the CDR3 is TGCAGCGTCGGTTCAGGGAGCTATGGCTACACCTTC.

CDR3 coding DNA: TGCAGTGCCCTGGAGGGGGGGAGAACCGGGGAGCTGTTTTTT. Translation gives CSALEGGRTGELFF. This rearrangement joins TRBV29-1 to TRBJ2-2; TRBD2 is a possible D gene (7 bases). The CDR3 totals 14 residues. Looked up from germline, CDR1 is SQVTM and CDR2 is ANQGSEA.

The V gene is TRBV4-2, the J gene TRBJ2-1; TRBD2 matches 9 bases. V shed 0 bases and J 4 bases; nucleotides not matched to a gene: 1. The CDR3 consists of 15 residues. From germline, CDR1 is LGHNA and CDR2 YNFKEQ. For the CDR3, the DNA is TGTGCCAGCAGCCAAGAAAGCGGGGGGTACAATGAGCAGTTCTTC. Its translation: CASSQESGGYNEQFF.

The chain is built from TRBV2 and TRBJ2-1; 8 nucleotides agree with TRBD2. Germline loops: CDR1 SNHLY, CDR2 FYNNEI. The CDR3 length is 14 residues. The junction had 3 bases not matched to a gene; V was cut back by 4 bases and J by 4 bases. The CDR3 nucleotides are TGTGCCAGCAGTGGGGGACTAGTATACAATGAGCAGTTCTTC. This sequence encodes CASSGGLVYNEQFF.

This sequence joins TRBV29-1 and TRBJ2-7; possibly TRBD1 or TRBD2 for D (7 bases each). Trimming removed 4 bases from V and 7 bases from J, with 23 bases in between. From germline, CDR1 is SQVTM and CDR2 ANQGSEA. CDR3 length equals 15 residues. The CDR3 region is CSVGFGQVTGGEQYF. For the CDR3, the DNA is TGCAGCGTTGGTTTCGGACAGGTCACGGGAGGTGAGCAGTACTTC.

A single count supports this clonotype. CDR3 DNA: TGTGCCAGCAGCACGGGACAACTAACGAACACTGAAGCTTTCTTT. It yields the protein CASSTGQLTNTEAFF. The J gene is TRBJ1-1, the V gene TRBV9; TRBD1 might be the D (6 bases). Germline CDR1 and CDR2: SGDLS and YYNGEE. Between the trimmed V and J ends, which lost 4 bases and 1 base, there was a span of 14 bases. The CDR3 has 15 residues.

This clonotype has a count of ten or more. The V and J genes are TRBV4-2 and TRBJ2-4; the match to TRBD2 covers 7 bases. CDR1 and CDR2 from the germline V gene are LGHNA and YNFKEQ. This CDR3 region has 17 residues. J lost 0 bases, V lost 4 bases, and 9 bases had no gene match. CDR3 nucleotide sequence: TGTGCCAGCAGCCCCGAACCGGGAGGACTAGCCAAAAACATTCAGTACTTC. Translation: CASSPEPGGLAKNIQYF.

This sequence joins TRBV20-1 and TRBJ2-7; TRBD2 is a possible D gene (6 bases). This CDR3 comprises 12 residues. V gave up 5 bases and J gave up 5 bases, with 13 bases separating them. Germline values: CDR1 DFQATT, CDR2 SNEGSKA (reference sequence). Written as DNA, the CDR3 is TGCAGTGCTTCCGCCCGGGGGAACGAGCAGTACTTC. This translates into CSASARGNEQYF.

The chain employs TRBV7-3 and TRBJ1-1; D might be TRBD1 (6 bases). CDR3 size: 15 residues. V lost 2 bases to trimming and J lost 7 bases, with 17 bases between them. The germline V gene encodes CDR1 SGHTA and CDR2 FQGTGA. In DNA form, the CDR3 reads TGTGCCAGCAGCTTACTGGGGGGCCCGGCCTTTGAAGCTTTCTTT. As protein: CASSLLGGPAFEAFF.

This clonotype was detected ten times or more. The chain combines TRBV20-1 with TRBJ2-2; 10 nucleotides align to TRBD2. Germline V CDR1 and CDR2: DFQATT, SNEGSKA (reference sequence). V lost 5 bases, J lost 1 base, and 1 base stayed unmatched. The CDR3 spans 14 residues. The CDR3 reads CSAVAGGNTGELFF. The CDR3 DNA reads as TGCAGTGCTGTAGCGGGGGGGAACACCGGGGAGCTGTTTTTT.

This clonotype has more than one count but fewer than ten. J is TRBJ2-2 and V is TRBV15, with D unclear. The CDR3 extends over 19 amino acids. With 0 bases removed from V and 4 bases from J, the gap between germline ends came to 21 bases. Germline V gene data show CDR1 as LNHNV and CDR2 as YYDKDF (reference sequence). CDR3 region: CATSRDPPPSIEATGELFF. CDR3 bases: TGTGCCACCAGCAGAGATCCACCACCGTCCATCGAGGCCACCGGGGAGCTGTTTTTT.

The chain joins TRBV5-6 to TRBJ2-2; D remains ambiguous. With 0 bases removed from V and 4 bases from J, the gap between germline ends came to 7 bases. Germline values: CDR1 SGHDT, CDR2 YYEEEE. The length of the CDR3 is 14 residues. CDR3 in DNA: TGTGCCAGCAGCTTGGCCGGATCCACCGGGGAGCTGTTTTTT. It codes for CASSLAGSTGELFF.

This clonotype was observed once. V and J are TRBV4-2 and TRBJ2-5; tentative D call: TRBD2 (6 bases). The germline V gene has CDR1 LGHNA and CDR2 YNFKEQ. This CDR3 region has 16 residues. V shed 0 bases and J shed 1 base, with 12 bases lying between them. CDR3 residues: CASSQDHAGPQETQYF. The CDR3 nucleotides read TGTGCCAGCAGCCAAGATCATGCGGGGCCCCAAGAGACCCAGTACTTC.

The chain uses TRBV2 and TRBJ2-6; TRBD2 might be the D (5 bases). Germline lookup yields CDR1 SNHLY and CDR2 FYNNEI. CDR3 length: 15 amino acids. The V gene lost 8 bases and the J gene lost 1 base, with 12 bases spanning the gap. CDR3: CASGGLSSGANVLTF. The CDR3 nucleotides read TGTGCCAGCGGAGGCCTATCATCTGGGGCCAACGTCCTGACTTTC.